The TCR beta chain under discussion was sequenced for a study of Tregs in tolerant kidney transplant recipients. Findings of the study overall: Changing PCR primers prevented nucleotide comparison between some patients' samples.

Assay: immunoSEQ multiplex PCR; the TCRdb copy retains only in-frame clones and omits some. The sample contains over 85,000 clones, more than 85% of which appear only once. Trimming removed 7 bases from V and 4 bases from J, with 16 bases in between. The germline gives CDR1 MDHEN, CDR2 SYDVKM. This CDR3 spans 14 amino acids. Only one count was recorded for this clone. Its antigen is unidentified. The material sequenced was CD4+ T cells from blood, taken before the transplant. This chain uses TRBV28 with TRBJ1-2, with D unresolved. This receptor was identified in a human donor who received a combined kidney and bone marrow transplant. CDR3 in amino acids: CASTLPMPSYGYTF. In DNA, the CDR3 is TGTGCCAGCACCCTTCCGATGCCTAGCTATGGCTACACCTTC.